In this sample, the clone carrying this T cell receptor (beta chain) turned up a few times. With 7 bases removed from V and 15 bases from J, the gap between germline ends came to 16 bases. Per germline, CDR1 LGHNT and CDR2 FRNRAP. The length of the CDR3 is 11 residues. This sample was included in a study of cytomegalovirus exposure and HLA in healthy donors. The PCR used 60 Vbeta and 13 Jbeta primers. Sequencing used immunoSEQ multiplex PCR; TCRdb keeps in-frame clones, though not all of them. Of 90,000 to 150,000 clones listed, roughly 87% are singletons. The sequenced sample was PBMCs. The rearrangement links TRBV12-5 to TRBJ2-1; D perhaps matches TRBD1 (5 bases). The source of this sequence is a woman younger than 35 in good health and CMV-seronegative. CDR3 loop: CASVLIGAPFF. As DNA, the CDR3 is TGTGCTAGTGTCCTTATTGGGGCCCCGTTCTTC.